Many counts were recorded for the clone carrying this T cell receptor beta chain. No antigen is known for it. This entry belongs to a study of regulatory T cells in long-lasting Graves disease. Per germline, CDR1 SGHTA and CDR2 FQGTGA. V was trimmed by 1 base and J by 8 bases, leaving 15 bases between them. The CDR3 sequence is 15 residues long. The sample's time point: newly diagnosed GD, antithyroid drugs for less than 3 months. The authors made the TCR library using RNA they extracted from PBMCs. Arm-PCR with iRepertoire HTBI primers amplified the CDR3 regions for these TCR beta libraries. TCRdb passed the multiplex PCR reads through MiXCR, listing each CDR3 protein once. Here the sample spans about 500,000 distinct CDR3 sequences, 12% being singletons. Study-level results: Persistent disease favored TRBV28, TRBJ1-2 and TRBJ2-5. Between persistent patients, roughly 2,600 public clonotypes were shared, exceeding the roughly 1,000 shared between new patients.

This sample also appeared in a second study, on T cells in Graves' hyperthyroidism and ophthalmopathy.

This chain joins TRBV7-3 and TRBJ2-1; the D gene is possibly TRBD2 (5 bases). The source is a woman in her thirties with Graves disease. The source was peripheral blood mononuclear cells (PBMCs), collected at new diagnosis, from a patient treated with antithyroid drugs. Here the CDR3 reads CASSLNGVAGHEQFF. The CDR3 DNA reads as TGTGCCAGCAGCTTAAACGGGGTAGCCGGTCATGAGCAGTTCTTC.